Below, 2 T cell receptor beta chains from the same sample are listed, as sequenced in a study of cytomegalovirus exposure and HLA in healthy donors. The PCR ran on 60 Vbeta and 13 Jbeta primers. Sequencing used immunoSEQ multiplex PCR; TCRdb keeps in-frame clones, though not all of them. The clone table shows tens of thousands of clones, with the ten largest holding less than 0.6%. Sequencing was done on a sample of PBMCs. Receptors were obtained from a man between 50 and 59 years old in good health and CMV-seronegative.

The chain combines TRBV2 with TRBJ1-2; D unclear. V gave up 2 bases and J gave up 2 bases, with 9 bases separating them. CDR1 and CDR2 from the germline V gene are SNHLY and FYNNEI. The CDR3 totals 14 residues. The CDR3 region has the DNA TGTGCCAGCAGTGAAATCGGTGTGAACTATGGCTACACCTTC. Translated: CASSEIGVNYGYTF.

V is TRBV5-1 and J is TRBJ2-3; 10 bases are a match to TRBD2. The CDR3 sequence is 15 residues long. V was clipped by 4 bases and J by 6 bases; unmatched bases: 8. Germline V gene lookup returns CDR1 SGHRS and CDR2 YFSETQ. CDR3 protein: CASSPVAGGRDTQYF. The CDR3 DNA is TGCGCCAGCAGCCCGGTAGCGGGGGGCCGGGATACGCAGTATTTT.